These T cell receptor beta chains were read from a single sample in a study of blood T cell repertoires in COVID-19. Assay used: immunoSEQ multiplex PCR; TCRdb lists only in-frame clones, some missing. The sample has 84,000 or so clones, around three quarters seen once. Material for sequencing was peripheral blood. The receptors were gathered from a human donor in a cohort sampled during active COVID-19. The CDR3 runs from the conserved cysteine through the conserved F or W. Each record gives: V gene, J gene, CDR3 protein.

v_call: TRBV6-5
j_call: TRBJ2-1
cdr3_aa: CASSNRGRVGEQFF

v_call: TRBV5-4
j_call: TRBJ2-7
cdr3_aa: CASSGGLAGYYEQYF

v_call: TRBV7-2
j_call: TRBJ1-2
cdr3_aa: CASSRRAGDYGYTF

v_call: TRBV5-6
j_call: TRBJ2-1
cdr3_aa: CASSFRLAGLSSYNEQFF

v_call: TRBV18
j_call: TRBJ2-7
cdr3_aa: CASSRMGQEGEQYF

v_call: TRBV2
j_call: TRBJ1-1
cdr3_aa: CASRGYRAKEVNTEAFF

v_call: TRBV18
j_call: TRBJ2-7
cdr3_aa: CASSPLEGLPYEQYF

v_call: TRBV29-1
j_call: TRBJ2-1
cdr3_aa: CSVDIQGYLDEQFF

v_call: TRBV7-2
j_call: TRBJ2-5
cdr3_aa: CASSLVAGTQYF

v_call: TRBV7-8
j_call: TRBJ1-6
cdr3_aa: CASSTSRGNSPLHF

v_call: TRBV28
j_call: TRBJ2-5
cdr3_aa: CASCAGGRETQYF

v_call: TRBV15
j_call: TRBJ2-7
cdr3_aa: CATSRGVQGKLYEQYF

v_call: TRBV6-6
j_call: TRBJ2-2
cdr3_aa: CASSWAGGGTGELFF

v_call: TRBV28
j_call: TRBJ1-4
cdr3_aa: CASSLEGASRKLFF

v_call: TRBV6-1
j_call: TRBJ2-6
cdr3_aa: CASSERGPPSGANVLTF

v_call: TRBV7-3
j_call: TRBJ2-5
cdr3_aa: CASSLEGLAGGYKQETQYF

v_call: TRBV6-6
j_call: TRBJ1-1
cdr3_aa: CASSYPGQVNTEAFF

v_call: TRBV2
j_call: TRBJ2-3
cdr3_aa: CASSRTSGSNTQYF

v_call: TRBV29-1
j_call: TRBJ2-3
cdr3_aa: CSVKGTSGSDTQYF

v_call: TRBV6-5
j_call: TRBJ2-7
cdr3_aa: CASRITGAYEQYF

v_call: TRBV19
j_call: TRBJ2-5
cdr3_aa: CASSIEGAGIQETQYF

v_call: TRBV9
j_call: TRBJ2-1
cdr3_aa: CASSVVGRGSYNEQFF

v_call: TRBV7-3
j_call: TRBJ2-1
cdr3_aa: CASSFRGSSYNEQFF

v_call: TRBV30
j_call: TRBJ2-6
cdr3_aa: CAWSASGQGTSGANVLTF

v_call: TRBV28
j_call: TRBJ2-1
cdr3_aa: CASSLDRPNEQFF

v_call: TRBV19
j_call: TRBJ2-3
cdr3_aa: CASSIARTENTDTQYF

v_call: TRBV11-1
j_call: TRBJ2-5
cdr3_aa: CASSSLAAQETQYF

v_call: TRBV3-1/TRBV3-2
j_call: TRBJ2-1
cdr3_aa: CASSQLSGSSYNEQFF

v_call: TRBV19
j_call: TRBJ2-7
cdr3_aa: CASSIIAGAGYEQYF

v_call: TRBV20-1
j_call: TRBJ2-4
cdr3_aa: CSARVGIPQYF

v_call: TRBV25-1
j_call: TRBJ2-2
cdr3_aa: CASKAGTGKTGELFF

v_call: TRBV30
j_call: TRBJ2-7
cdr3_aa: CAWSGRDFSDEQYF

v_call: TRBV14
j_call: TRBJ1-2
cdr3_aa: CASSQKGQGVISYGYTF

v_call: TRBV4-2
j_call: TRBJ2-3
cdr3_aa: CASSQDLGGGSTDTQYF

v_call: TRBV28
j_call: TRBJ2-2
cdr3_aa: CASSPLAGGLSGELFF

v_call: TRBV18
j_call: TRBJ1-1
cdr3_aa: CASSPLGTESEAFF

v_call: TRBV19
j_call: TRBJ1-1
cdr3_aa: CASRGGSMNTEAFF

v_call: TRBV7-2
j_call: TRBJ2-7
cdr3_aa: CASSPEGGGDEQYF

v_call: TRBV6-6
j_call: TRBJ1-2
cdr3_aa: CASSDQSDRAAGYTF

v_call: TRBV7-2
j_call: TRBJ1-3
cdr3_aa: CASSLAPGGNSGNTIYF

v_call: TRBV28
j_call: TRBJ2-2
cdr3_aa: CASSFIGELFF

v_call: TRBV7-2
j_call: TRBJ1-4
cdr3_aa: CASSFASGLSDEKLFF

v_call: TRBV12-3/TRBV12-4
j_call: TRBJ2-7
cdr3_aa: CAVGGRASYEQYF

v_call: TRBV6-4
j_call: TRBJ2-1
cdr3_aa: CASSEQAGVYNEQFF

v_call: TRBV7-3
j_call: TRBJ2-7
cdr3_aa: CASSPRLAGAHEQYF

v_call: TRBV6-5
j_call: TRBJ1-6
cdr3_aa: CASSYDRSFNSPLHF

v_call: TRBV10-3
j_call: TRBJ2-1
cdr3_aa: CAISESLAGSTYNEQFF

v_call: TRBV2
j_call: TRBJ2-5
cdr3_aa: CASSGLAGGPGGETQYF

v_call: TRBV11-2
j_call: TRBJ2-7
cdr3_aa: CASSRWGPYEQYF

v_call: TRBV28
j_call: TRBJ1-5
cdr3_aa: CASRIGQGGQPQHF

v_call: TRBV27
j_call: TRBJ2-5
cdr3_aa: CASSSAGPRQETQYF